These 25 T cell receptor beta chains were sequenced from one sample in a study of blood T cell repertoires in COVID-19. The assay was immunoSEQ multiplex PCR, and TCRdb's table has in-frame clones only and misses some. This sample yields approximately 70,000 clones, of which roughly 85% are seen a single time; about a third belongs to the top ten. Sample: peripheral blood. The receptor source for this set is a woman of 80 years or more with active or convalescent COVID-19.

The chain carries TRBV28 and TRBJ1-5, with D possibly being TRBD1 (6 bases). Germline V gene data show CDR1 as MDHEN and CDR2 as SYDVKM. Trimming stripped 7 bases from V and 4 bases from J, with 23 bases between. CDR3 length: 17 residues. CDR3 DNA: TGTGCCAGCAATCCTTCGGCGGGCGGGGGCAGGAATCAGCCCCAGCATTTT. It encodes CASNPSAGGGRNQPQHF.

In this sample, this clone turned up a few times. The rearrangement links TRBV7-9 to TRBJ2-7, with D perhaps matching TRBD1 (6 bases). Germline V gives CDR1 SEHNR, CDR2 FQNEAQ (reference sequence). The CDR3 runs to 16 residues. Trimming cost V 5 bases and J 0 bases, with 17 bases left between them. The CDR3 protein is CASSPGQIPSSYEQYF. The CDR3 DNA reads as TGTGCCAGCAGCCCAGGACAGATTCCCAGCTCCTACGAGCAGTACTTC.

Within the sample, this clone is medium-sized (0.01 to 0.1%). The CDR3 protein is CASSALGQGAILNTEAFF. DNA for the CDR3: TGTGCCAGCAGCGCTCTGGGACAGGGGGCGATCTTGAACACTGAAGCTTTCTTT. The genes are TRBV9 and TRBJ1-1; TRBD1 matches 12 bases. CDR3 size: 18 residues. Trimming took 3 bases from V and 0 from J; bases not matched to a gene: 9. CDR1 and CDR2 (germline): SGDLS, YYNGEE. Based on the CDR3 plus reference TRBV9 and TRBJ1-1, the full variable domain is DSGVTQTPKHLITATGQRVTLRCSPRSGDLSVYWYQQSLDQGLQFLIQYYNGEERAKGNILERFSAQQFPDLHSELNLSSLELGDSALYFCASSALGQGAILNTEAFFGQGTRLTVV.

The genes are TRBV9 and TRBJ1-5; D gene ambiguous. The CDR3 consists of 13 residues. Trimming cost V 0 bases and J 3 bases, with 4 bases left between them. CDR1 and CDR2 (germline): SGDLS, YYNGEE. DNA for the CDR3: TGTGCCAGCAGCGTAGAACTCAATCAGCCCCAGCATTTT. This translates into CASSVELNQPQHF. Based on the CDR3 plus reference TRBV9 and TRBJ1-5, the full variable domain is DSGVTQTPKHLITATGQRVTLRCSPRSGDLSVYWYQQSLDQGLQFLIQYYNGEERAKGNILERFSAQQFPDLHSELNLSSLELGDSALYFCASSVELNQPQHFGDGTRLSIL.

The chain combines TRBV7-8 with TRBJ1-1, with a weak D call TRBD1 (5 bases). Looked up from germline, CDR1 is SGHVS and CDR2 is FQNEAQ. The V gene lost 2 bases and the J gene lost 4 bases, with 8 bases spanning the gap. The CDR3 spans 13 residues. The CDR3 coding sequence is TGTGCCAGCAGCTTAATGGGGGGCACTGAAGCTTTCTTT. It codes for CASSLMGGTEAFF.

The chain employs TRBV2 and TRBJ1-6; 10 bases match TRBD1. Germline V gene lookup returns CDR1 SNHLY and CDR2 FYNNEI. V shed 4 bases and J 9 bases; nucleotides not matched to a gene: 9. The CDR3 is made up of 16 amino acids. Written as DNA, the CDR3 is TGTGCCAGCAGTGTCCGACAGGGGGCGTCGGGTTCACCCCTCCACTTT. Translated: CASSVRQGASGSPLHF. The full variable domain, in which reference TRBV2 and TRBJ1-6 provide the parts outside the CDR3, is EPEVTQTPSHQVTQMGQEVILRCVPISNHLYFYWYRQILGQKVEFLVSFYNNEISEKSEIFDDQFSVERPDGSNFTLKIRSTKLEDSAMYFCASSVRQGASGSPLHFGNGTRLTVT.

This clone was seen a single time. DNA for the CDR3: TGTGCCAGTAGTATGGGGGGAAGCTCCTACGAGCAGTACTTC. This gives the protein CASSMGGSSYEQYF. The chain recombines TRBV19 with TRBJ2-7; the D gene is possibly TRBD2 (6 bases). Trimming stripped 3 bases from V and 0 bases from J, with 9 bases between. Looked up from germline, CDR1 is LNHDA and CDR2 is SQIVND (reference sequence). The CDR3 covers 14 residues.

This clone was recorded only once. V gene TRBV12-5 combines with J gene TRBJ1-5, with D unresolved. Trimming removed 3 bases at V and 10 bases at J, with 13 bases between. The CDR3 totals 13 residues. The germline gives CDR1 LGHNT, CDR2 FRNRAP. The CDR3 loop is CASGLWEMNPQHF. DNA of the CDR3: TGTGCTAGTGGTTTATGGGAGATGAACCCCCAGCATTTT.

The rearrangement uses TRBV29-1 and TRBJ2-3, with 13 bases identical to TRBD2. Germline CDR1 reads SQVTM; CDR2 reads ANQGSEA. The CDR3 length is 16 residues. V lost 3 bases to trimming and J lost 7 bases; unmatched junction nucleotides: 10. The CDR3 loop reads CSVDSPGLAGLNTQYF. The CDR3 DNA reads TGCAGCGTTGACAGTCCGGGACTAGCGGGGCTAAATACGCAGTATTTT.

V is TRBV9 and J is TRBJ1-6, with D tentatively TRBD1 (5 bases). Trimming took off 4 bases at V and 3 bases at J, with 11 bases between the two ends. The CDR3 has 15 residues. Germline V gives CDR1 SGDLS, CDR2 YYNGEE. The CDR3 is CASSPLGGYNSPLHF. In nucleotides, the CDR3 is TGTGCCAGCAGCCCATTGGGGGGCTATAATTCACCCCTCCACTTT.

The V and J genes are TRBV28 and TRBJ1-2; the D is unclear. This CDR3 spans 16 amino acids. Trimming shortened V by 3 bases and J by 2 bases, and 16 bases separated the two germline ends. Germline CDR1 and CDR2: MDHEN and SYDVKM. The CDR3 coding sequence is TGTGCCAGCAGTTTTGGCAGGATGGGAGCAAACTATGGCTACACCTTC. Its protein product is CASSFGRMGANYGYTF.

This rearrangement joins TRBV6-2 or TRBV6-3 to TRBJ1-2, with 7 bases identical to TRBD1. There are 13 residues in the CDR3. Germline values: CDR1 MNHEY, CDR2 SVGEGT. The ends lost 6 bases at V and 4 bases at J; junction bases unmatched: 5. CDR3 region: CASSQGQPYGYTF. The CDR3 DNA sequence: TGTGCCAGCAGCCAGGGACAGCCCTATGGCTACACCTTC.

The chain employs TRBV5-1 and TRBJ2-5; D gene ambiguous. The CDR3 consists of 14 residues. Germline CDR1 reads SGHRS; CDR2 reads YFSETQ. Trimming pared 4 bases from V and 4 bases from J, leaving 14 bases between. In nucleotides, the CDR3 is TGCGCCAGCAGCCCCGATAATCCGGTAGAGACCCAGTACTTC. It translates to CASSPDNPVETQYF.

This chain links TRBV28 with TRBJ2-5, with D perhaps matching TRBD1 (5 bases). Germline CDR1 and CDR2: MDHEN and SYDVKM. Trimming left V 7 bases short and J 3 bases short, with 9 bases between. The CDR3 runs 12 residues. Here the CDR3 DNA reads TGTGCCAGCAAGGGGTCCAAAGAGACCCAGTACTTC. It yields the protein CASKGSKETQYF. Together with reference TRBV28 and TRBJ2-5, the CDR3 gives the full variable domain: DVKVTQSSRYLVKRTGEKVFLECVQDMDHENMFWYRQDPGLGLRLIYFSYDVKMKEKGDIPEGYSVSREKKERFSLILESASTNQTSMYLCASKGSKETQYFGPGTRLLVL.

This CDR3 reads CASSPLSGRYNEQFF. The DNA for the CDR3 is TGTGCCAGCAGCCCCTTATCGGGAAGATACAATGAGCAGTTCTTC. The chain recombines TRBV9 with TRBJ2-1; TRBD2 is a possible D gene (5 bases). The CDR3 consists of 15 residues. Germline CDR1 SGDLS, CDR2 YYNGEE. Between the trimmed V and J ends, which lost 4 bases and 4 bases, there was a span of 15 bases. The variable domain in full, completed from reference TRBV9 and TRBJ2-1, reads DSGVTQTPKHLITATGQRVTLRCSPRSGDLSVYWYQQSLDQGLQFLIQYYNGEERAKGNILERFSAQQFPDLHSELNLSSLELGDSALYFCASSPLSGRYNEQFFGPGTRLTVL.

The V call is TRBV6-5, the J call TRBJ2-5, with D unresolved. In germline, CDR1 is MNHEY, CDR2 SVGAGI. This CDR3 region has 11 residues. The V end was cut by 4 bases, the J end by 5 bases, with 5 bases between. This CDR3 reads CASSSLETQYF. The CDR3 region has the DNA TGTGCCAGCAGTTCCTTGGAGACCCAGTACTTC.

This chain links TRBV5-1 with TRBJ1-1; weak D call: TRBD1 (6 bases). The germline V gene encodes CDR1 SGHRS and CDR2 YFSETQ. There are 13 residues in the CDR3. The V gene lost 3 bases and the J gene lost 1 base, with 7 bases spanning the gap. CDR3 DNA: TGCGCCAGCAGCTCGGGACAGAACACTGAAGCTTTCTTT. Translated, it gives CASSSGQNTEAFF.

The chain links TRBV5-1 to TRBJ2-3; 8 nucleotides line up with TRBD2. Germline V CDR1 and CDR2: SGHRS, YFSETQ. The J segment lost 5 bases and the V segment lost 5 bases, leaving 7 bases of the junction unmatched. CDR3 length: 14 residues. The CDR3 DNA reads TGCGCCAGCAGTAATTCGGCGGGGGGAGATACGCAGTATTTT. Protein sequence: CASSNSAGGDTQYF.

The rearrangement joins TRBV27 to TRBJ2-1; 12 bases fit TRBD2. CDR3 length: 18 amino acids. V shed 1 base and J 0 bases; nucleotides not matched to a gene: 4. Germline values: CDR1 MNHEY, CDR2 SMNVEV (reference sequence). The CDR3 nucleotides are TGTGCCAGCAGTTTATTCGGACTAGCGGGGAGCTCCTACAATGAGCAGTTCTTC. It is translated as CASSLFGLAGSSYNEQFF.

The rearrangement links TRBV4-3 to TRBJ2-1; TRBD1 is a possible D gene (6 bases). The V and J ends lost 3 bases and 1 base respectively, with 7 bases between them. Looked up from germline, CDR1 is LGHNA and CDR2 is YSLEER. CDR3 length equals 14 residues. In DNA, the CDR3 is TGCGCCAGCAGCCACAGGGGTTCCTACAATGAGCAGTTCTTC. Protein sequence: CASSHRGSYNEQFF.

This chain uses TRBV7-2 with TRBJ1-5; D uncertain. Germline values: CDR1 SGHTA, CDR2 FQGNSA. V was trimmed by 5 bases and J by 4 bases, leaving 9 bases between them. The CDR3 runs to 13 residues. The CDR3 is CASSRNTNQPQHF. The CDR3 nucleotides read TGTGCCAGCAGCCGAAACACGAATCAGCCCCAGCATTTT.

The rearrangement joins TRBV30 to TRBJ2-2; TRBD2 matches at 12 bases. Trimming cost V 6 bases and J 4 bases; bases outside gene matches: 9. The CDR3 runs 16 residues. The germline V gene has CDR1 GTSNPN and CDR2 SVGIG (reference sequence). The CDR3 nucleotides are TGTGCCTGCCATACTAGCGGGGGGTGGGGCACCGGGGAGCTGTTTTTT. Translated: CACHTSGGWGTGELFF.

The genes are TRBV6-5 and TRBJ1-2, with TRBD1 as a possible D gene (5 bases). CDR3 size: 16 residues. Germline V gene data show CDR1 as MNHEY and CDR2 as SVGAGI. The V end was cut by 2 bases, the J end by 1 base, with 14 bases between. CDR3 in DNA: TGTGCCAGCAGTTACATTAGGGACTTCAATAACTATGGCTACACCTTC. Translation: CASSYIRDFNNYGYTF.

The chain uses TRBV30 and TRBJ1-1, with D possibly being TRBD1 (5 bases). The germline gives CDR1 GTSNPN, CDR2 SVGIG (reference sequence). This CDR3 spans 12 amino acids. Trimming pared 4 bases from V and 3 bases from J, leaving 9 bases between. The DNA for the CDR3 is TGTGCCTGGAACAGGTGGGACACTGAAGCTTTCTTT. Translated, it gives CAWNRWDTEAFF.

V gene TRBV3-1 (or the pseudogene TRBV3-2) combines with J gene TRBJ1-2, with TRBD1 as a possible D gene (6 bases). Germline CDR1 LGHDT, CDR2 YNNKEL (reference sequence). There are 18 residues in the CDR3. V dropped 1 base and J dropped 6 bases, with 24 bases sitting between them. CDR3 bases: TGTGCCAGCAGCCAAGGGGGGACAAAAGGCCGCCGGGTTAATGGCTACACCTTC. Translated: CASSQGGTKGRRVNGYTF.